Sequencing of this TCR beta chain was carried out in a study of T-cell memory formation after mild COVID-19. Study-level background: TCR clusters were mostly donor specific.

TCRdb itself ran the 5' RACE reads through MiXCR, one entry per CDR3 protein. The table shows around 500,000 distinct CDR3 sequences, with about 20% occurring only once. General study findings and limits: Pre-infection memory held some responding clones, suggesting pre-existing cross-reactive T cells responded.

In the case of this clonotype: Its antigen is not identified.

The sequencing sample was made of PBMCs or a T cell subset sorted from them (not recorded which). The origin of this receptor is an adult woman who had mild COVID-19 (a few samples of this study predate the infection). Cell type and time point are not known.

CDR3 DNA: TGTGCCAGCAGTTACGGCCGGGACATGGTGAATGAGCAGTTCTTC. Encoded protein: CASSYGRDMVNEQFF. V and J are TRBV6-2 or TRBV6-3 and TRBJ2-1; a weak D match, TRBD1 (6 bases). The CDR3 is made up of 15 amino acids. Germline V CDR1 and CDR2: MNHEY, SVGEGT. V was shortened by 2 bases and J by 7 bases, with 15 bases between the two germline ends.